This TCR beta chain was retrieved from a study of T-cell memory formation after mild COVID-19. Study observations and caveats: Among contracting clones, CD4+ were mainly CM/EM and CD8+ enriched in EMRA.

Trimming took 6 bases from V and 6 from J; bases not matched to a gene: 12. The CDR3 has 16 residues. The germline CDR1 and CDR2 sequences are MNHEY and SVGAGI. This clonotype was seen a few times. What it binds is unknown. A single record per CDR3 protein comes from TCRdb applying MiXCR to the 5' RACE reads. The sample consists of about 250,000 distinct CDR3 sequences, approximately 15% of them appearing once. Sequencing was carried out using PBMCs or a T cell subset sorted from them (not recorded which). This chain connects TRBV6-5 to TRBJ2-1; TRBD1 matches at 9 bases. This TCR derives from an adult woman who had mild COVID-19 (a few samples of this study predate the infection). Cell type and time point are not known. DNA of the CDR3: TGTGCCAGCAGGATTACGACCGGGACAGGGTCCAATGAGCAGTTCTTC. It is translated as CASRITTGTGSNEQFF.